This entry lists 32 T cell receptor beta chains sequenced from one sample in a study of T cell responses to AZD1222 COVID-19 vaccine. Data came from immunoSEQ multiplex PCR; TCRdb stores just in-frame clones and leaves some out. The sample lists 100,000 or so clones; approximately 87% were seen once. Sample: peripheral blood, taken on day 0 of AZD1222 vaccination. The receptors were gathered from an adult in good health.

The chain joins TRBV12-3 or TRBV12-4 to TRBJ1-1; no definite D call. Trimming cost V 7 bases and J 2 bases, with 11 bases left between them. This CDR3 has 13 residues. CDR3 sequence (DNA): TGTGCCAGCACCCTCCTAAGAAACACTGAAGCTTTCTTT. It specifies CASTLLRNTEAFF.

The chain combines TRBV10-3 with TRBJ1-1; 7 bases are shared with TRBD1. Germline-derived CDR1 and CDR2 are ENHRY and SYGVKD. Trimming removed 3 bases from V and 5 bases from J; junction bases left unmatched: 6. CDR3 length: 14 residues. CDR3 amino acids: CAISEGQEGTEAFF. CDR3 nucleotide sequence: TGTGCCATCAGTGAAGGACAGGAGGGGACTGAAGCTTTCTTT.

This sequence joins TRBV7-2 and TRBJ1-5, with 11 nucleotides matching TRBD1. CDR1 and CDR2 (germline): SGHTA, FQGNSA. The CDR3 is made up of 15 amino acids. V was clipped by 5 bases and J by 7 bases; unmatched bases: 7. The CDR3 DNA reads as TGTGCCAGCAGCCCCAGGACAGGGGGCGACCAGCCCCAGCATTTT. It yields the protein CASSPRTGGDQPQHF.

The chain combines TRBV5-6 with TRBJ1-3, with 9 bases that match TRBD1. V lost 3 bases to trimming and J lost 7 bases; unmatched junction nucleotides: 2. The germline V gene has CDR1 SGHDT and CDR2 YYEEEE. This CDR3 is 13 amino acids long. CDR3 sequence reads: CASSYGQGNTIYF. CDR3 bases: TGTGCCAGCAGCTACGGACAGGGGAACACCATATATTTT. The complete variable domain, with remaining parts taken from reference TRBV5-6 and TRBJ1-3, reads DAGVTQSPTHLIKTRGQQVTLRCSPKSGHDTVSWYQQALGQGPQFIFQYYEEEERQRGNFPDRFSGHQFPNYSSELNVNALLLGDSALYLCASSYGQGNTIYFGEGSWLTVV.

This chain joins TRBV2 and TRBJ1-5; D perhaps matches TRBD1 (6 bases). Germline V lookup: CDR1 SNHLY, CDR2 FYNNEI. This CDR3 comprises 15 residues. V was trimmed by 3 bases and J by 0 bases, leaving 9 bases between them. CDR3 protein: CASSENRASNQPQHF. DNA of the CDR3: TGTGCCAGCAGTGAGAACAGGGCTAGCAATCAGCCCCAGCATTTT.

V usage is TRBV7-9 and J usage is TRBJ2-4, with a possible D match to TRBD1 (6 bases). Trimming took off 2 bases at V and 1 base at J, with 15 bases between the two ends. Germline loops: CDR1 SEHNR, CDR2 FQNEAQ (reference sequence). This CDR3 is built from 17 residues. The CDR3: CASSLKTGSSAKNIQYF. For the CDR3, the DNA is TGTGCCAGCAGCTTAAAAACAGGGTCGTCGGCCAAAAACATTCAGTACTTC.

The CDR3 DNA is TGTGCCACCGGGACCCAGGGCTATGGCTACACCTTC. It is translated as CATGTQGYGYTF. The chain has TRBV24-1 and TRBJ1-2, with D tentatively TRBD1 (5 bases). The CDR3 extends over 12 amino acids. The V end was cut by 9 bases, the J end by 4 bases, with 11 bases between. Germline loops: CDR1 KGHDR, CDR2 SFDVKD.

The chain has TRBV10-3 and TRBJ2-7, with D possibly being TRBD1 or TRBD2 (7 bases each). CDR3 length: 18 amino acids. In germline, CDR1 is ENHRY, CDR2 SYGVKD. V lost 4 bases, J lost 0 bases, and 22 bases lay in between. CDR3 in amino acids: CAISGPRGGSGASYEQYF. The CDR3 nucleotides read TGTGCCATCAGTGGGCCCAGGGGGGGCTCTGGGGCCTCCTACGAGCAGTACTTC.

The chain has TRBV7-9 and TRBJ1-1, with TRBD1 matching over 10 bases. Germline V CDR1 and CDR2: SEHNR, FQNEAQ (reference sequence). CDR3 length: 15 amino acids. V trimming: 5 bases; J trimming: 1 base; junction bases outside the gene matches: 4. The CDR3 nucleotides are TGTGCCAGCAGCCCTTGGACAGGGGGGAACACTGAAGCTTTCTTT. The encoded protein is CASSPWTGGNTEAFF.

This clone has only a few counts. The rearrangement joins TRBV19 to TRBJ1-1; D may be TRBD1 (6 bases). The germline V gene has CDR1 LNHDA and CDR2 SQIVND (reference sequence). Trimming shortened V by 5 bases and J by 1 base, and 14 bases separated the two germline ends. The CDR3 is made up of 15 amino acids. As DNA, the CDR3 is TGTGCCAGTAGTCCCCCCACAGGGCGGAACACTGAAGCTTTCTTT. Translated, it gives CASSPPTGRNTEAFF.

The chain has TRBV11-2 and TRBJ1-4; D unresolved. V lost 3 bases and J 8 bases, leaving 16 bases between the germline ends. In germline, CDR1 is SGHAT, CDR2 FQNNGV. The CDR3 length is 15 residues. The CDR3 spells CASSFRGNVGEKLFF. DNA for the CDR3: TGTGCCAGCAGCTTCAGAGGCAACGTCGGCGAAAAACTGTTTTTT.

The chain employs TRBV19 and TRBJ1-5, with TRBD1 matching over 9 bases. The V segment lost 4 bases and the J segment 7 bases; nucleotides outside the gene matches: 8. The CDR3 spans 15 residues. Germline CDR1 and CDR2: LNHDA and SQIVND (reference sequence). The CDR3, as DNA: TGTGCCAGTAGTACCGAGGACAGGGGCAGCCAGCCCCAGCATTTT. It is translated as CASSTEDRGSQPQHF.

The chain uses TRBV19 and TRBJ1-6; D is uncertain. V lost 0 bases, J lost 7 bases, and 10 bases lay in between. The CDR3 is 15 amino acids. Germline CDR1 reads LNHDA; CDR2 reads SQIVND (reference sequence). Written as DNA, the CDR3 is TGTGCCAGTAGTATAGACGGACGATGGAATTCACCCCTCCACTTT. Protein sequence: CASSIDGRWNSPLHF.

The chain links TRBV7-8 to TRBJ1-3, with D unclear. Trimming shortened V by 5 bases and J by 9 bases, and 20 bases separated the two germline ends. This CDR3 is built from 15 residues. Looked up from germline, CDR1 is SGHVS and CDR2 is FQNEAQ. For the CDR3, the DNA is TGTGCCAGCAGCCTATCGTCGAACGCTGTCGGCACCATATATTTT. Protein product: CASSLSSNAVGTIYF.

This sequence joins TRBV3-1 (or the pseudogene TRBV3-2) and TRBJ2-5, with 8 bases that match TRBD2. Germline CDR1 is LGHDT and CDR2 is YNNKEL (reference sequence). V shed 3 bases and J 1 base; nucleotides not matched to a gene: 10. The CDR3 totals 17 residues. CDR3: CASSHPTRGGFQETQYF. The DNA of the CDR3 is TGTGCCAGCAGCCACCCTACCCGGGGGGGATTCCAAGAGACCCAGTACTTC.

The rearrangement joins TRBV9 to TRBJ1-3; D call uncertain. This CDR3 comprises 14 residues. The germline V and J ends were trimmed by 0 bases and 0 bases, with 4 bases remaining between them. The V gene's germline CDR1 is SGDLS and CDR2 YYNGEE. CDR3 protein: CASSVDSSGNTIYF. CDR3 nucleotides: TGTGCCAGCAGCGTAGACAGCTCTGGAAACACCATATATTTT.

This chain joins TRBV7-2 and TRBJ2-7; D gene uncertain. Trimming shortened V by 4 bases and J by 2 bases, and 21 bases separated the two germline ends. Germline-derived CDR1 and CDR2 are SGHTA and FQGNSA. This CDR3 is built from 17 residues. For the CDR3, the DNA is TGTGCCAGCAGCTCCGGCGCCCTGCGGCGGCCACCCTACGAGCAGTACTTC. Protein: CASSSGALRRPPYEQYF. The complete variable domain, with remaining parts taken from reference TRBV7-2 and TRBJ2-7, reads GAGVSQSPSNKVTEKGKDVELRCDPISGHTALYWYRQSLGQGLEFLIYFQGNSAPDKSGLPSDRFSAERTGGSVSTLTIQRTQQEDSAVYLCASSSGALRRPPYEQYFGPGTRLTVT.

Points on this clone: The junction departs from the called germline gene at one end, perhaps through a read error. The rearrangement links TRBV7-6 to TRBJ2-5; D remains unclear. This CDR3 contains 15 residues. The germline gives CDR1 SGHVS, CDR2 FNYEAQ. The CDR3 nucleotides read TGTGCCAGCATCTTAGGCAACCAGCCCCAAGAGACCCAGTACTTC. Its protein product is CASILGNQPQETQYF.

The gene calls are TRBV9 and TRBJ1-2, with D unresolved. V dropped 0 bases and J dropped 1 base, with 13 bases sitting between them. Germline loops: CDR1 SGDLS, CDR2 YYNGEE. The CDR3 length is 16 residues. CDR3: CASSVALAGDNYGYTF. The CDR3 bases are TGTGCCAGCAGCGTAGCTTTGGCAGGAGATAACTATGGCTACACCTTC.

The table lists this clone with a count of one. The J gene is TRBJ2-3, the V gene TRBV7-8, with 8 positions matching TRBD2. Trimming took 5 bases from V and 1 from J; bases not matched to a gene: 17. The CDR3 is 19 amino acids. In germline, CDR1 is SGHVS, CDR2 FQNEAQ. The CDR3 region is CASSPERSGGTGGTDTQYF. The CDR3 nucleotides are TGTGCCAGCAGCCCCGAGAGGAGCGGGGGTACCGGGGGCACAGATACGCAGTATTTT.

V gene TRBV3-1 (or the pseudogene TRBV3-2) combines with J gene TRBJ2-3, with 11 positions matching TRBD2. V lost 2 bases to trimming and J lost 3 bases; unmatched junction nucleotides: 10. The germline gives CDR1 LGHDT, CDR2 YNNKEL (reference sequence). The CDR3 is 18 amino acids. The CDR3, as DNA: TGTGCCAGCAGCCAAATGGCCTCGGGACTAGCGGCGACAGATACGCAGTATTTT. Its protein product is CASSQMASGLAATDTQYF.

This rearrangement joins TRBV11-3 to TRBJ2-1, with unresolved D. Germline CDR1 and CDR2: SGHNT and YENEEA. The germline V and J ends were trimmed by 5 bases and 7 bases, with 15 bases remaining between them. This CDR3 contains 14 residues. CDR3: CASSLAGGWNEQFF. The CDR3, as DNA: TGTGCCAGCAGCCTGGCCGGTGGCTGGAATGAGCAGTTCTTC.

The chain links TRBV29-1 to TRBJ2-7, with 11 positions matching TRBD1. The CDR3 is made up of 12 amino acids. CDR1 is SQVTM and CDR2 is ANQGSEA in the germline V gene. V dropped 6 bases and J dropped 4; count of bases not matched to a gene: 2. CDR3 in DNA: TGCAGCGTCGGACAGGGGGCTTACGAGCAGTACTTC. It specifies CSVGQGAYEQYF.

This clone occurred a few times. The chain uses TRBV28 and TRBJ1-5; D is perhaps TRBD1 (6 bases). Trimming removed 4 bases at V and 6 bases at J, with 22 bases between. Germline CDR1 and CDR2: MDHEN and SYDVKM. The CDR3 has 17 residues. CDR3 in DNA: TGTGCCAGCAGTTCGGGGACATTCGGAATGGTAGGTCAGCCCCAGCATTTT. Translation gives CASSSGTFGMVGQPQHF.

V and J are TRBV7-2 and TRBJ1-3, with a possible D match to TRBD1 (5 bases). Germline V CDR1 and CDR2: SGHTA, FQGNSA. The length of the CDR3 is 14 residues. V was clipped by 0 bases and J by 4 bases, with 7 bases between them. CDR3 nucleotides: TGTGCCAGCAGCTTAGCGGCAGGGGGAAACACCATATATTTT. Protein sequence: CASSLAAGGNTIYF.

J is TRBJ1-2 and V is TRBV7-2; no definite D call. The CDR3 sequence is 13 residues long. The V end lost 1 base, the J end lost 5 bases, and 8 bases lay between the germline ends. Per germline, CDR1 SGHTA and CDR2 FQGNSA. CDR3 DNA: TGTGCCAGCAGCTTAGGCACGCATTATGGCTACACCTTC. Residues: CASSLGTHYGYTF.

This chain links TRBV11-2 with TRBJ2-7, with TRBD2 as a possible D gene (5 bases). CDR1 SGHAT and CDR2 FQNNGV come from the germline V gene. The V gene lost 2 bases and the J gene lost 6 bases, with 8 bases spanning the gap. The CDR3 covers 12 residues. The CDR3 loop is CASSLYGGEQYF. CDR3 DNA sequence: TGTGCCAGCAGCTTATATGGAGGCGAGCAGTACTTC.

This sequence joins TRBV6-1 and TRBJ2-3; a weak D match, TRBD2 (5 bases). There are 15 residues in the CDR3. Germline V lookup: CDR1 MNHNS, CDR2 SASEGT. V shed 3 bases and J shed 3 bases, with 13 bases lying between them. The CDR3 coding sequence is TGTGCCAGCAGTGAGACTACGTCGGAAACAGATACGCAGTATTTT. Protein product: CASSETTSETDTQYF.

V gene TRBV4-2 combines with J gene TRBJ2-5, with a tentative D call TRBD2 (5 bases). Trimming removed 0 bases at V and 0 bases at J, with 11 bases between. The CDR3 runs to 16 residues. Looked up from germline, CDR1 is LGHNA and CDR2 is YNFKEQ. CDR3 region: CASSQDLPGNQETQYF. The CDR3 bases are TGTGCCAGCAGCCAAGATCTCCCGGGGAACCAAGAGACCCAGTACTTC.

This clone was found once. The V and J genes are TRBV5-8 and TRBJ1-4; D gene uncertain. Trimming shortened V by 1 base and J by 4 bases, and 11 bases separated the two germline ends. Germline V lookup: CDR1 SGHTS, CDR2 YDEGEE. This CDR3 comprises 15 residues. Here the CDR3 DNA reads TGTGCCAGCAGCTTGTTGCGGCAACGTAATGAAAAACTGTTTTTT. This codes for CASSLLRQRNEKLFF.

This sequence joins TRBV27 and TRBJ1-6, with D hard to call. Trimming took off 4 bases at V and 9 bases at J, with 10 bases between the two ends. The CDR3 covers 13 residues. Germline lookup yields CDR1 MNHEY and CDR2 SMNVEV (reference sequence). This CDR3 is CASSSGWGSPLHF. For the CDR3, the DNA is TGTGCCAGCAGTTCTGGGTGGGGTTCACCCCTCCACTTT.

The V call is TRBV18, the J call TRBJ2-7; possibly TRBD1 for D (6 bases). V was trimmed by 3 bases and J by 7 bases, leaving 16 bases between them. The CDR3 is made up of 14 amino acids. Germline V gives CDR1 KGHSH, CDR2 LQKENI. The CDR3 DNA is TGTGCCAGCTCACCTTGGGTGGGGGCGGAAGAGCAGTACTTC. Amino acid sequence: CASSPWVGAEEQYF.